This paragraph covers one T cell receptor (delta chain) sequence. What it binds is not known. RNA was extracted from the cells and then reverse transcribed. Multiplex PCR used pooled V-gene forward primers and a constant-region reverse primer to amplify CDR3s. TCRdb re-analyzed the multiplex PCR reads via CATT. The sample lists under 25,000 delta-chain clones; roughly 7.3% were seen once. The CDR3 contains 14 residues. V was pared by 9 bases and J by 2 bases, with 10 bases between. The germline V gene has CDR1 GEAIGNYY and CDR2 EKD. The source of the sample is a study of Vδ1+ human thymocytes. Study outcomes and limitations: Around 20% of thymic delta-chain sequences were Vdelta2, with few Vdelta3, unlike blood Vdelta1+ controls. Thymic TRG and TRD repertoires appeared highly polyclonal.

Purity of the sorted Vdelta1+ thymocytes ranged from about 97% to 99.6%. The genes are TRDV2 and TRDJ3; D ambiguous. The sequencing input was Vdelta1+ gamma-delta thymocytes from the thymus. Subset defined: FACS-sorted CD3+ TCRalphabeta- TCRVdelta1+ TCRVdelta2- thymocytes. This sequence originates from a child in the first two years of life who had congenital heart surgery. The CDR3 DNA is TGTGCCCGGGACTTACCCTGGGACACCCGACAGATGTTTTTC. Its translation is CARDLPWDTRQMFF.